This T cell receptor (beta chain) was profiled in a study of CD8+CD57+ T cells in acquired aplastic anemia (dated by TCRdb to the late 2010s). Study-wide context: A mean of about 3.2 ug of DNA, ranging from roughly 0.19 to 27.4 ug, was extracted from sorted CD4+ and CD8+ cells. CD8+CD57+ expansion was defined as frequency above the mean frequency observed in healthy subjects. Paper-wide results and their limitations: Patients and healthy controls showed no significant difference in CD8+ Simpson's diversity (P=0.060). Roughly 30 CD8+ CDR3 sequences were found to be shared between patients and controls, but these sequences appeared to be highly expressed in patients and within the immunodominant clones of the patients.

Flow cytometry had shown CD8+CD57+ cell expansion in the patients selected for sequencing. Every patient had a diagnosis of severe acquired aplastic anemia based on International Study of Aplastic Anemia and Agranulocytosis and Camitta criteria. At the time blood was sampled, none of the patients had received any therapy. In this study, sorted CD4+ and CD8+ T cells from the blood of healthy subjects and of severe aplastic anemia patients had their TCR repertoires deep-sequenced. Patients were enrolled in the USA under clinicaltrials.gov protocols 00001620, 01623167, 00001397, 00071045, 00081523 and 00961064. Ficoll-Paque density gradient centrifugation was used to isolate peripheral blood mononuclear cells. CD4+ and CD8+ T cells were sorted by FACS or magnetic beads before DNA extraction. Profiling of TCR beta VDJ combinations and CDR3 sequences used genomic DNA as the template. TCR repertoire sequencing was run on an Illumina HiSeq 2000. In the paper's pipeline: Repertoires were assessed using TRBV/TRBJ rearrangement plots, CDR3 size and DJ length profiles, and Simpson's diversity index. The most abundant DNA sequence in the deep sequencing data was taken as the immunodominant clone. CDR3 amino acid sequences were checked for sharing across subjects and were also compared against the VDJdb database and published repertoires. The public sequencing data were trimmed at Q25 with fastp and processed into clonotypes with MiXCR by TCRdb, which kept only in-frame beta chains. Every CDR3 protein is listed once, alongside the most common genes and DNA of its rows. The V and J calls were not made by the authors but by TCRdb's processing. This sample lists 110,000 or so distinct CDR3 sequences; 45% to 60% were detected once. Of the sample, around 29% is held by the ten largest clones.

The sample holds a few counts of this clonotype. Its antigen is currently not known. Base-call qualities are not available, and no considerably larger clone is one nucleotide away. The source material was sorted CD4+, CD8+, or CD8+CD57+ T cells (not recorded which) from PBMCs. This TCR came from a human donor with aplastic anemia.

CDR3 reads: CSVGRWSGGLTDTQYF. In nucleotides, the sequence is TGCAGCGTTGGCCGTTGGTCGGGGGGGCTCACAGATACGCAGTATTTT. The chain joins TRBV29-1 to TRBJ2-3; 8 central nucleotides agree with TRBD2. The germline V gene gives CDR1 as SQVTM and CDR2 as ANQGSEA. The CDR3 starts with the cysteine, ends with the phenylalanine, and has 16 residues. The sequence is cut down to CDR3 DNA, 48 bases in frame from base 1. V loses 4 bases at its end and J loses 2 bases; junction bases beyond the gene matches: 11.